One sample yielded the 10 T cell receptor beta chains listed below, sequenced in a study of T cells expressing NK-cell markers (dated by TCRdb to between 2020 and 2021). Libraries were built with 5' RACE. The sample was run on an Illumina HiSeq 2000. After TCRdb reprocessed the reads, each CDR3 protein sequence was kept as one row, without DNA. This sample's table carries 400,000 or so distinct CDR3 sequences. Of the sample, approximately 12% is held by the ten largest clones. Sequenced material: blood T cells: a sorted CD56 or NKG2C T cell subset, CD4+ or CD8+ T cells, or bulk PBMC T cells (not recorded which). The receptor set was obtained from a woman aged 45-60 years in good health. Donor details come from another sample of the same person, matched by shared clones.

This chain connects TRBV11-2 to TRBJ1-2; no DNA is available, so the TRBD1 call from TCRdb remains unchecked. CDR1 and CDR2 from the germline V gene are SGHAT and FQNNGV. The CDR3 is made up of 12 amino acids. The CDR3 loop is CASRPDSYGYTF.

The rearrangement joins TRBV12-3 or TRBV12-4 to TRBJ1-1; TCRdb outputs TRBD1, but without DNA this stays unchecked. The CDR3 consists of 16 residues. CDR3 region: CASRRAPGRRNTEAFF.

J is TRBJ2-1 and V is TRBV6-2 or TRBV6-3; without DNA, the TCRdb call of TRBD1 cannot be checked. Germline V gene data show CDR1 as MNHEY and CDR2 as SVGEGT. The CDR3 loop spans 15 amino acids. CDR3 in amino acids: CASSYWDSTYNEQFF.

This chain connects TRBV10-3 to TRBJ2-5. Germline V lookup: CDR1 ENHRY, CDR2 SYGVKD. This CDR3 contains 14 residues. The CDR3 sequence: CAISRIRGETDQYF.

V usage is TRBV6-5 and J usage is TRBJ1-5; TCRdb's D call, TRBD1, is unchecked because there is no DNA. Germline V lookup: CDR1 MNHEY, CDR2 SVGAGI. The CDR3 has 13 amino acids. The CDR3 loop is CASSYKGGEPQHF.

The chain carries TRBV11-1 and TRBJ1-1; without DNA, the TCRdb call of TRBD1 cannot be checked. From germline, CDR1 is SGHAT and CDR2 FQDESV (reference sequence). The CDR3 is 12 amino acids. CDR3 sequence: CASRSNRGEAFF.

The rearrangement uses TRBV12-3 or TRBV12-4 and TRBJ2-3; the D call of TRBD2 rests on TCRdb alone, since no DNA is present to check it. CDR3 length: 16 residues. This CDR3 is CASSWGAGGSTDTQYF.

This chain connects TRBV11-3 to TRBJ2-1; the TCRdb D gene call, TRBD2, has no DNA to confirm it. Germline CDR1 is SGHNT and CDR2 is YENEEA. This CDR3 region has 14 residues. The CDR3 region is CASRLAGGPHEQFF. Full variable domain (missing parts from reference TRBV11-3 and TRBJ2-1): EAGVVQSPRYKIIEKKQPVAFWCNPISGHNTLYWYLQNLGQGPELLIRYENEEAVDDSQLPKDRFSAERLKGVDSTLKIQPAELGDSAVYLCASRLAGGPHEQFFGPGTRLTVL.

The genes are TRBV5-6 and TRBJ2-2. The germline V gene has CDR1 SGHDT and CDR2 YYEEEE. This CDR3 spans 14 amino acids. The CDR3 here is CASSRMGSTGELFF.

The rearrangement joins TRBV6-5 to TRBJ1-2; the D call from TCRdb, TRBD1, cannot be confirmed without DNA. Per the germline V gene, CDR1 is MNHEY and CDR2 is SVGAGI. The CDR3 has 18 amino acids. CDR3 in amino acids: CASSYSFLGQPANYGYTF.